This T cell receptor beta chain is drawn from a study of long-term antiretroviral therapy in people with HIV. Study-wide results and limits: Against controls, HIV repertoires showed narrower ranges of CDR3 length.

immunoSEQ v3.0 was run at survey level. Profiled with immunoSEQ multiplex PCR; TCRdb holds only in-frame clones, not every one. The table records around 30,000 clones, 85% of them present only once. J was trimmed by 2 bases and V by 5 bases; bases with no gene match: 9. Germline CDR1 reads LGHNT; CDR2 reads FRNRAP. The CDR3 consists of 16 residues. For this clone: Its antigen is still unknown.

Every specimen held between about 0.9-10 million cryopreserved PBMC. These were thawed and washed before DNA extraction. The specimen was unsorted PBMCs, collected 2.3 years after starting antiretroviral therapy. The chain links TRBV12-5 to TRBJ1-2, with 9 bases aligning to TRBD1. This receptor was identified in a man aged 40-49 years with HIV. The CDR3 spells CASGPTTGTGNYGYTF. The CDR3 DNA reads as TGTGCTAGTGGTCCGACCACCGGGACAGGGAACTATGGCTACACCTTC.